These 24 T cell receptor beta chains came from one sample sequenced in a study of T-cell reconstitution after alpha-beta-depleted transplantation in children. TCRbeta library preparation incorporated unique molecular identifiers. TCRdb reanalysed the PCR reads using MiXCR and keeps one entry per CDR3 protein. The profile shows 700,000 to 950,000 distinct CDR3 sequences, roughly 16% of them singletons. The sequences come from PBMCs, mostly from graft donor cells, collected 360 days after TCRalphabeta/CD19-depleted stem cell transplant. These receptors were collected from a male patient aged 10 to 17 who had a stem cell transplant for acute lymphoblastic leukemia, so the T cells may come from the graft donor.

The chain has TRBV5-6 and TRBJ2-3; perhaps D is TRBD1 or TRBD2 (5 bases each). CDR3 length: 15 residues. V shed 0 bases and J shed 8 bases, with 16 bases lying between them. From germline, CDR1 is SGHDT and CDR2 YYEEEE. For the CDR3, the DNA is TGTGCCAGCAGCTTGGCCGGGGCTCCAATAGCTACGCAGTATTTT. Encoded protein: CASSLAGAPIATQYF. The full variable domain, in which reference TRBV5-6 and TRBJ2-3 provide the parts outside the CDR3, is DAGVTQSPTHLIKTRGQQVTLRCSPKSGHDTVSWYQQALGQGPQFIFQYYEEEERQRGNFPDRFSGHQFPNYSSELNVNALLLGDSALYLCASSLAGAPIATQYFGPGTRLTVL.

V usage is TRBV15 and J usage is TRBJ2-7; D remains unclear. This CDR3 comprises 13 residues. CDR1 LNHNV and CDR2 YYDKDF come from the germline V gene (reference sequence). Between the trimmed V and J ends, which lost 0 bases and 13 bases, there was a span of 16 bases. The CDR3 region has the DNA TGTGCCACCAGCAGAGATCCAGGCGCGTTGGGATACTTC. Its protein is CATSRDPGALGYF.

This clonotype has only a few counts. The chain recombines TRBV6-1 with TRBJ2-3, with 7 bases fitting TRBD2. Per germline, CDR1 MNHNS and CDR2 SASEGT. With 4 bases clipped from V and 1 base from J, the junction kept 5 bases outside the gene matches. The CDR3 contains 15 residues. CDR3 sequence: CASSASGVGTDTQYF. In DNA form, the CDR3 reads TGTGCCAGCAGTGCTAGCGGAGTGGGCACAGATACGCAGTATTTT.

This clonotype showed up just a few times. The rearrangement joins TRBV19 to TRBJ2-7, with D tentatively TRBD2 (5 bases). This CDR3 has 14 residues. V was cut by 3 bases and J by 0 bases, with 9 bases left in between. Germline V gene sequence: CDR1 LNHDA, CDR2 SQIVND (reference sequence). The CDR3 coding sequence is TGTGCCAGTAGTATCGTGGGGAGCTCCTACGAGCAGTACTTC. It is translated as CASSIVGSSYEQYF.

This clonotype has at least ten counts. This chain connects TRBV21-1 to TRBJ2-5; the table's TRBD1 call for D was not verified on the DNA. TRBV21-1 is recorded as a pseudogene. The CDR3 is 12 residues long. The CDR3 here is CASSDSQETQYF. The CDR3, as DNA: TGTGCCAGCAGTGACAGCCAAGAGACCCAGTACTTC.

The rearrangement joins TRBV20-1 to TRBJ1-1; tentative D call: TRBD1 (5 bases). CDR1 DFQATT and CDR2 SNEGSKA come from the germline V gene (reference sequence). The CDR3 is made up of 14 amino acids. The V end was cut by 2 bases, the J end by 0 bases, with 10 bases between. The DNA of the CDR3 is TGCAGTGCTAGATTGGGGACCTTGAACACTGAAGCTTTCTTT. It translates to CSARLGTLNTEAFF.

CDR3 loop: CSAWKAAGGNEQFF. The CDR3 coding sequence is TGCAGTGCTTGGAAGGCAGCGGGAGGCAATGAGCAGTTCTTC. The chain has TRBV20-1 and TRBJ2-1; 9 positions match TRBD2. Germline V gene sequence: CDR1 DFQATT, CDR2 SNEGSKA (reference sequence). V was pared by 5 bases and J by 6 bases, with 8 bases of the junction left unmatched. The CDR3 runs 14 residues.

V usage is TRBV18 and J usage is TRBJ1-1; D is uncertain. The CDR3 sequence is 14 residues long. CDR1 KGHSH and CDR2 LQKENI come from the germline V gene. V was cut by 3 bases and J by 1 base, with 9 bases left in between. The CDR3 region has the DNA TGTGCCAGCTCACCCTCGTTAACGAACACTGAAGCTTTCTTT. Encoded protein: CASSPSLTNTEAFF.

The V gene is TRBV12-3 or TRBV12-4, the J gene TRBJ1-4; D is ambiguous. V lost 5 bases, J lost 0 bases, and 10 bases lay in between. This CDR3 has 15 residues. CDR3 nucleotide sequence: TGTGCCAGCAGTCTCCCCCGAGCAACTAATGAAAAACTGTTTTTT. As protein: CASSLPRATNEKLFF.

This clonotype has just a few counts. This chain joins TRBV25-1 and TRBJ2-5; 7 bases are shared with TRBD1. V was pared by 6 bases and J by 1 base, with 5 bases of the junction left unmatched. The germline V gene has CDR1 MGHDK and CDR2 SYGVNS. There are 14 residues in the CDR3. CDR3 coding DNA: TGTGCCAGCAGGTTGGGGACAGCCCAAGAGACCCAGTACTTC. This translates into CASRLGTAQETQYF.

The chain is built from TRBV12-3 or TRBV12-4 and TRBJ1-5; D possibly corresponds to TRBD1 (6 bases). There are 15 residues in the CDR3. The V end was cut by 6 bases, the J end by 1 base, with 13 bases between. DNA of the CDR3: TGTGCCAGCAGGGATCAGGGGATCAGCAATCAGCCCCAGCATTTT. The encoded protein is CASRDQGISNQPQHF.

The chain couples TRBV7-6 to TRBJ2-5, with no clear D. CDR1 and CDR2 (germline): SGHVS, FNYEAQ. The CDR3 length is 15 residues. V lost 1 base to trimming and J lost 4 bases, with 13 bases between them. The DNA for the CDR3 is TGTGCCAGCAGCTTAGGCACAGTCCGTATAGAGACCCAGTACTTC. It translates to CASSLGTVRIETQYF.

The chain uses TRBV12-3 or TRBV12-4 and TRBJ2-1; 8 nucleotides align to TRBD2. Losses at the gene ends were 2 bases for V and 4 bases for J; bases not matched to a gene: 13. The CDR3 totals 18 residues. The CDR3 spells CASSLRAGGGVGYNEQFF. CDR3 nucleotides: TGTGCCAGCAGTTTACGCGCGGGAGGAGGGGTGGGGTACAATGAGCAGTTCTTC.

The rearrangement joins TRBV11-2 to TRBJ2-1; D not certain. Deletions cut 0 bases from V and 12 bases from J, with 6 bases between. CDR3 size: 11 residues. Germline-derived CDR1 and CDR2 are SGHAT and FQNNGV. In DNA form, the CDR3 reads TGTGCCAGCAGCTTAGAACCTGGGCAGTTCTTC. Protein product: CASSLEPGQFF.

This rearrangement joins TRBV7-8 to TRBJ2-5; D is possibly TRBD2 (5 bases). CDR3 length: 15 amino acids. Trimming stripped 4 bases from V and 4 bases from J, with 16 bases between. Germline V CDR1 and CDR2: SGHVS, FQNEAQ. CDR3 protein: CASSSITTSPETQYF. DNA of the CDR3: TGTGCCAGCAGCTCGATAACCACTAGTCCAGAGACCCAGTACTTC.

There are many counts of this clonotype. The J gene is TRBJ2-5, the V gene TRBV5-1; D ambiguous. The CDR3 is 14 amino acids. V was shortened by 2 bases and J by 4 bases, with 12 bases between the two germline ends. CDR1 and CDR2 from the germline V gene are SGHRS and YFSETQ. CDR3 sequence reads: CASSFPGMGETQYF. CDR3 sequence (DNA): TGCGCCAGCAGCTTCCCGGGTATGGGAGAGACCCAGTACTTC.

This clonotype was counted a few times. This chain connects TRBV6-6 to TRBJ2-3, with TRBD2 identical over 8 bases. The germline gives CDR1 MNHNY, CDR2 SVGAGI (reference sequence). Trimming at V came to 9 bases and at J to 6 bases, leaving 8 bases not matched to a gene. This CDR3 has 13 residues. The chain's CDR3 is CARPGGLKDTQYF. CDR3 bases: TGTGCCAGGCCGGGAGGGCTGAAGGATACGCAGTATTTT.

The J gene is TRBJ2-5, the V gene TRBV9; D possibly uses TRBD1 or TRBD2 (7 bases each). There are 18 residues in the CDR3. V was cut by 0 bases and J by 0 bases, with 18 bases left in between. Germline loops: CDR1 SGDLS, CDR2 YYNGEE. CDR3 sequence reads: CASSVGAGGTVYQETQYF. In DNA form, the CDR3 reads TGTGCCAGCAGCGTAGGCGCCGGGGGGACAGTGTACCAAGAGACCCAGTACTTC.

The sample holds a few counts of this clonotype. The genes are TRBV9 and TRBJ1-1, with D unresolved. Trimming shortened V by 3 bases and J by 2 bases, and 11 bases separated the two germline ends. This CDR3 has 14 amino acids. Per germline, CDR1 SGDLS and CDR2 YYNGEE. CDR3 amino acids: CASSAQQTNTEAFF. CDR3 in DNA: TGTGCCAGCAGCGCCCAGCAGACCAACACTGAAGCTTTCTTT. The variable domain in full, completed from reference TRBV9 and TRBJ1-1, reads DSGVTQTPKHLITATGQRVTLRCSPRSGDLSVYWYQQSLDQGLQFLIQYYNGEERAKGNILERFSAQQFPDLHSELNLSSLELGDSALYFCASSAQQTNTEAFFGQGTRLTVV.

CDR3 DNA: TGTGCCAGCAGCTTAGATACCTTGGGCCGGAAGACCCAGTACTTC. Protein: CASSLDTLGRKTQYF. The V gene is TRBV7-6, the J gene TRBJ2-5; no definite D call. Trimming cost V 1 base and J 6 bases, with 15 bases left between them. CDR3 length equals 15 residues. Germline CDR1 is SGHVS and CDR2 is FNYEAQ. The full variable domain, with the rest looked up from reference TRBV7-6 and TRBJ2-5, is GAGVSQSPRYKVTKRGQDVALRCDPISGHVSLYWYRQALGQGPEFLTYFNYEAQQDKSGLPNDRFSAERPEGSISTLTIQRTEQRDSAMYRCASSLDTLGRKTQYFGPGTRLLVL.

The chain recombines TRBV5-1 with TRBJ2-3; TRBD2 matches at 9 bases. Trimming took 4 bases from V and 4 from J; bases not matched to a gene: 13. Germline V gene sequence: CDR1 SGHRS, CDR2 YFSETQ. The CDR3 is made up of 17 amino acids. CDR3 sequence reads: CASSPNGLAYGADTQYF. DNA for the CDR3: TGCGCCAGCAGCCCAAATGGACTAGCGTACGGTGCAGATACGCAGTATTTT.

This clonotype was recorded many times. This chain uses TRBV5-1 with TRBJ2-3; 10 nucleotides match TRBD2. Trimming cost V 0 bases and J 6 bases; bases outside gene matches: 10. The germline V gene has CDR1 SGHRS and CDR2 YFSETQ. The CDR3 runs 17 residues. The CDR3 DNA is TGCGCCAGCAGCTTGGTAAACCCGGGACTAGCGTCGGATACGCAGTATTTT. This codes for CASSLVNPGLASDTQYF.

Here the CDR3 reads CASSQVQGAKGTQYF. The CDR3 bases are TGCGCCAGCAGCCAAGTACAGGGGGCAAAAGGGACCCAGTACTTC. This sequence joins TRBV4-1 and TRBJ2-5; 9 nucleotides line up with TRBD1. The CDR3 extends over 15 amino acids. Trimming at V came to 1 base and at J to 7 bases, leaving 7 bases not matched to a gene. Per germline, CDR1 MGHRA and CDR2 YSYEKL.

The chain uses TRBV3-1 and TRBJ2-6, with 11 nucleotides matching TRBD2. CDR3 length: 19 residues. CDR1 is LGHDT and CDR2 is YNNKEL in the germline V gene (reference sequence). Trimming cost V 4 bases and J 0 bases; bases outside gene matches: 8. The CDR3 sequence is CASSRISGRATSGANVLTF. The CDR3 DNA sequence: TGTGCCAGCAGCCGAATTAGCGGGAGGGCCACCTCTGGGGCCAACGTCCTGACTTTC.